The next 2 T cell receptor beta chains were all read from a single sample in a study of beta chain features in type 1 diabetes. Study-level points and caveats: Shorter TCRB CDR3s, moderately but significantly so, marked every one of the four CD4+ subsets in Type 1 diabetes patients.

The sequenced template was cDNA made from the entire isolated RNA. Measured with immunoSEQ multiplex PCR; TCRdb has only the in-frame clones, and not every one. Of more than 550,000 clones in the sample, over 12% were seen once. No antigen has been assigned to these receptors. Sequenced sample: naive CD4+ T cells from blood. These TCRs come from a man aged 18 to 35 with type 1 diabetes.

Only a few counts were recorded for this clone. The V call is TRBV2, the J call TRBJ2-4; 8 bases line up with TRBD1. J was trimmed by 9 bases and V by 7 bases; bases with no gene match: 8. CDR1 SNHLY and CDR2 FYNNEI come from the germline V gene. The CDR3 loop spans 13 amino acids. This CDR3 reads CASTGTGGIIQYF. CDR3 sequence (DNA): TGTGCCAGCACCGGGACAGGAGGGATCATTCAGTACTTC.

The rearrangement joins TRBV14 to TRBJ1-2; 9 bases are shared with TRBD1. The J segment lost 6 bases and the V segment lost 0 bases, leaving 2 bases of the junction unmatched. CDR1 SGHDN and CDR2 FVKESK come from the germline V gene. The CDR3 has 14 amino acids. The CDR3 spells CASSQERTGDGYTF. The DNA of the CDR3 is TGTGCCAGCAGCCAAGAACGGACAGGGGATGGCTACACCTTC.